This T cell receptor beta chain was identified in a study of blood T cell repertoires in COVID-19. At the level of the study: From the United States, Italy and Spain came samples of acute and convalescent COVID-19. PBMCs, B-cell-depleted T cells, or T cells were the source of the cDNA or gDNA that made up the material.

From germline, CDR1 is KGHSH and CDR2 LQKENI. V shed 3 bases and J shed 4 bases, with 9 bases lying between them. The CDR3 is 13 amino acids. Sequencing used immunoSEQ multiplex PCR; TCRdb keeps in-frame clones, though not all of them. Of about 60,000 clones listed, under 85% are singletons. V usage is TRBV18 and J usage is TRBJ1-2; unclear D gene. The TCR comes from a woman between 65 and 79 years old with acute or convalescent COVID-19. The sequencing sample was made of peripheral blood. CDR3 region: CASSPQAAYGYTF. CDR3 DNA: TGTGCCAGCTCACCTCAGGCAGCCTATGGCTACACCTTC.